This TCR beta chain was recovered during a study of PD-1 blockade in classical Hodgkin lymphoma. Study in general: A 3 mg/kg intravenous dose of nivolumab was received by patients every 2 weeks.

Sequencing was performed with immunoSEQ multiplex PCR; in TCRdb, only in-frame clones are kept and a portion is missing. This table has roughly 40,000 clones, around 80% appearing once. Germline assignment: CDR1 ENHRY and CDR2 SYGVKD. The CDR3 totals 13 residues. Trimming took off 4 bases at V and 4 bases at J, with 9 bases between the two ends. Time point described: cycle 4 day 1 (C4D1), after around six weeks of nivolumab. Exposure to brentuximab vedotin varied, and each patient had relapsed following autologous stem cell transplantation. The sequences come from peripheral blood mononuclear cells (PBMCs), collected before the fourth cycle of nivolumab. The chain recombines TRBV10-3 with TRBJ2-3; no reliable D call. The TCR sequence derives from a human donor with classical Hodgkin lymphoma. CDR3 bases: TGTGCCATCAGTGCTGGCGTCGCAGATACGCAGTATTTT. This translates into CAISAGVADTQYF.